This T cell receptor beta chain was observed in a study of technical replicates of blood from a few donors. The repertoire was sequenced with immunoSEQ multiplex PCR; TCRdb's copy has only in-frame clones and lacks some. The sample has 50,000 to 80,000 clones, roughly 90% seen once. The receptor comes from a human donor in good health. Some clones in this sample may be carry-over from other donors' samples. Sequenced: PBMCs.

This CDR3 reads CASRARTDSYEQYF. The CDR3 DNA is TGTGCCAGCAGAGCCCGGACAGATTCCTACGAGCAGTACTTC. The chain links TRBV6-6 to TRBJ2-7; TRBD1 is a possible D gene (6 bases). Germline V gene data show CDR1 as MNHNY and CDR2 as SVGAGI (reference sequence). The CDR3 totals 14 residues. Deletions cut 6 bases from V and 1 base from J, with 13 bases between.